The next 10 T cell receptor beta chains were all read from a single sample in a study of blood T cell repertoires in COVID-19. TCRdb keeps only in-frame clones here, not all; method: immunoSEQ multiplex PCR. The sample includes around 300,000 clones, approximately 90% of them seen just once. Sequenced material: PBMCs or T cells enriched from blood (not recorded which). All receptors come from a woman between 55 and 75 years old in a cohort exposed to, infected with or recovered from COVID-19 (not recorded which).

This clone has a handful of counts. V gene TRBV9 combines with J gene TRBJ2-1; 11 nucleotides match TRBD2. The V gene end was trimmed by 4 bases and the J gene end by 6 bases; junction bases not matched to a gene: 9. The CDR3 covers 16 residues. Germline CDR1 SGDLS, CDR2 YYNGEE. As DNA, the CDR3 is TGTGCCAGCAGCATACGTATAGCGGGAGGGCCCAATGAGCAGTTCTTC. This encodes CASSIRIAGGPNEQFF.

The chain has TRBV5-1 and TRBJ1-4, with 7 positions matching TRBD1. This CDR3 comprises 15 residues. The germline gives CDR1 SGHRS, CDR2 YFSETQ. J gave up 6 bases and V 2 bases, and 7 bases lay outside the gene matches. The CDR3 coding sequence is TGCGCCAGCAGCTTCCGACAGGGTACGGATGAAAAACTGTTTTTT. This gives the protein CASSFRQGTDEKLFF.

The chain recombines TRBV30 with TRBJ2-1; D unclear. Germline V gene data show CDR1 as GTSNPN and CDR2 as SVGIG (reference sequence). This CDR3 region has 12 residues. Trimming pared 8 bases from V and 7 bases from J, leaving 15 bases between. CDR3 amino acids: CALRRFPNEQFF. The CDR3 bases are TGTGCCCTCCGGCGGTTCCCAAATGAGCAGTTCTTC.

The CDR3 loop reads CSVETSAGSYGYTF. DNA for the CDR3: TGCAGCGTTGAAACCAGCGCAGGGTCCTATGGCTACACCTTC. V is TRBV29-1 and J is TRBJ1-2; the D gene is possibly TRBD1 (5 bases). The CDR3 spans 14 residues. The germline CDR1 and CDR2 sequences are SQVTM and ANQGSEA. The ends were cut back, 2 bases at V and 4 bases at J, with 14 bases in the middle.

The genes are TRBV5-1 and TRBJ2-5; tentatively, D is TRBD2 (6 bases). Germline V lookup: CDR1 SGHRS, CDR2 YFSETQ. V was shortened by 5 bases and J by 5 bases, with 16 bases between the two germline ends. There are 14 residues in the CDR3. CDR3 sequence reads: CASSRQRRGETQYF. CDR3 nucleotides: TGCGCCAGCAGTCGGCAACGTCGGGGGGAGACCCAGTACTTC.

The chain is built from TRBV7-2 and TRBJ1-5; D gene ambiguous. The CDR3 loop spans 14 amino acids. CDR1 and CDR2 from the germline V gene are SGHTA and FQGNSA. Trimming stripped 7 bases from V and 1 base from J, with 11 bases between. CDR3 in amino acids: CASTGGRSNQPQHF. In DNA, the CDR3 is TGTGCCAGCACCGGAGGACGGAGCAATCAGCCCCAGCATTTT.

The chain links TRBV30 to TRBJ2-5, with 13 bases fitting TRBD2. V shed 5 bases and J 10 bases; nucleotides not matched to a gene: 10. CDR3 length: 14 amino acids. Germline V gene sequence: CDR1 GTSNPN, CDR2 SVGIG (reference sequence). CDR3 coding DNA: TGTGCCTGGGGACTAGCGGGAGTGGCGGGAATCCAGTACTTC. Its protein is CAWGLAGVAGIQYF.

The V gene is TRBV7-9, the J gene TRBJ1-6, with 7 nucleotides matching TRBD1. Germline loops: CDR1 SEHNR, CDR2 FQNEAQ (reference sequence). The CDR3 contains 15 residues. J was trimmed by 7 bases and V by 5 bases; bases with no gene match: 8. The CDR3 protein is CASSVDRVSNSPLHF. CDR3 sequence (DNA): TGTGCCAGCAGCGTTGACAGGGTTTCCAATTCACCCCTCCACTTT. Filled out from reference TRBV7-9 and TRBJ1-6, the complete variable domain reads DTGVSQNPRHKITKRGQNVTFRCDPISEHNRLYWYRQTLGQGPEFLTYFQNEAQLEKSRLLSDRFSAERPKGSFSTLEIQRTEQGDSAMYLCASSVDRVSNSPLHFGNGTRLTVT.

The chain has TRBV6-5 and TRBJ2-7; the match to TRBD1 covers 9 bases. Per the germline V gene, CDR1 is MNHEY and CDR2 is SVGAGI. The CDR3 consists of 13 residues. The J segment lost 6 bases and the V segment lost 7 bases, leaving 7 bases of the junction unmatched. DNA of the CDR3: TGTGCCAGCAAAATGAACAGGGGGCTCGAGCAGTACTTC. Translated, it gives CASKMNRGLEQYF.

The rearrangement links TRBV6-5 to TRBJ1-2, with TRBD1 matching 8 bases. With 9 bases clipped from V and 8 bases from J, the junction kept 14 bases outside the gene matches. CDR3 length equals 14 residues. Per germline, CDR1 MNHEY and CDR2 SVGAGI. The CDR3 protein is CASGLAGGGAGYTF. The CDR3 DNA reads as TGTGCCAGTGGTTTGGCAGGGGGCGGCGCAGGCTACACCTTC.